This TCR beta chain emerged from a study of OX40 agonist ivuxolimab in advanced cancers. The overall study: Enrolled patients in dose escalation had cancers that were hepatocellular carcinoma, melanoma, renal cell or head and neck cancer. Checkpoint inhibitors had been given previously to 35% to 50% of patients. Regarding the study as a whole: Dose levels from 0.1 to 3.0 mg/kg saw CD4+ and CD8+ blood T cells expand clonally by week 6.

Trimming cost V 0 bases and J 0 bases; bases outside gene matches: 7. The germline V gene encodes CDR1 SGHVS and CDR2 FQNEAQ. The CDR3 loop spans 18 amino acids. Worth noting for this clone: The antigen remains undetermined.

TCRdb's copy holds only in-frame clones and misses some; the assay was immunoSEQ multiplex PCR. Among around 43,000 clones listed, more than 70% were seen once. This chain uses TRBV7-8 with TRBJ1-4; TRBD1 aligns across 7 bases. Sequences were derived from CD4+ or CD8+ T cells sorted from blood, sampled in a trial of the OX40 agonist ivuxolimab. The source of this sequence is an adult with an advanced solid tumor such as melanoma, head and neck, liver or kidney cancer. CDR3 amino acids: CASSLAPDRPATNEKLFF. The CDR3 DNA reads TGTGCCAGCAGCTTAGCGCCGGACAGGCCTGCAACTAATGAAAAACTGTTTTTT.